This TCR beta chain came from a study of T cell changes during pregnancy in multiple sclerosis. This clone has more than one count but fewer than ten. Trimming stripped 0 bases from V and 9 bases from J, with 8 bases between. The CDR3 has 12 amino acids. In germline, CDR1 is SGHAT, CDR2 FQDESV (reference sequence). Clones were read by immunoSEQ multiplex PCR, and TCRdb kept only the in-frame ones, dropping some. This table holds approximately 79,000 clones, roughly 92% found once. The rearrangement uses TRBV11-1 and TRBJ1-1; D is unclear. The sample consisted of CD4+ T cells from peripheral blood mononuclear cells, taken before pregnancy. The sequence derives from a female donor with multiple sclerosis, enrolled in a pregnancy study. CDR3 nucleotides: TGTGCCAGCAGCTTAGCGAAGACTCAAGCTTTCTTT. This sequence encodes CASSLAKTQAFF.